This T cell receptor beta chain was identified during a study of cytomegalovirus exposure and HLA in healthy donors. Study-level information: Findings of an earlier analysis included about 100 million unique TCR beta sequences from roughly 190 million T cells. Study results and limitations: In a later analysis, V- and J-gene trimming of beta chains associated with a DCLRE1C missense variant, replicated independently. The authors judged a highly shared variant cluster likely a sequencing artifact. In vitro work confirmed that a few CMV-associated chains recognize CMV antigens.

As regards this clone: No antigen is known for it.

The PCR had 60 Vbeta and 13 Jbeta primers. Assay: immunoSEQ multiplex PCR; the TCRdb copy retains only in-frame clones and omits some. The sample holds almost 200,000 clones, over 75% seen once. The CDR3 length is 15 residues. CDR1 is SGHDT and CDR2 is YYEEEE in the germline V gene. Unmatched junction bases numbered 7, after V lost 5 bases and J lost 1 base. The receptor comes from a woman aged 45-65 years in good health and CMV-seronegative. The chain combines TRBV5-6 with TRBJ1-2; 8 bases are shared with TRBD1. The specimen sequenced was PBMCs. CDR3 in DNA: TGTGCCAGCAGAGGGACAGGAGATATTAACTATGGCTACACCTTC. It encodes CASRGTGDINYGYTF.